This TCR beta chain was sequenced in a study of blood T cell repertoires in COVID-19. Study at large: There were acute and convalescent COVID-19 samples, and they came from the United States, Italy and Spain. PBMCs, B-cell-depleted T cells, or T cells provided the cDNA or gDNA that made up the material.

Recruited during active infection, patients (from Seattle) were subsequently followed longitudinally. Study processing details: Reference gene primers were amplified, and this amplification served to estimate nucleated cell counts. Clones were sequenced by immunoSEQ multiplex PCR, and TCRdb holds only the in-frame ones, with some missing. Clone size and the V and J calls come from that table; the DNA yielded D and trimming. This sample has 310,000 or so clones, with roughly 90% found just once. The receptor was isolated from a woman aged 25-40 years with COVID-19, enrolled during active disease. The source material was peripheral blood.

The CDR3 loop is CASRGVLAGGNEQFF. CDR3 nucleotide sequence: TGTGCCAGCAGAGGGGTCTTAGCGGGAGGTAATGAGCAGTTCTTC. The chain couples TRBV6-5 to TRBJ2-1; 10 bases map to TRBD2. The CDR3 extends over 15 amino acids. Germline assignment: CDR1 MNHEY and CDR2 SVGAGI. The V gene end was trimmed by 6 bases and the J gene end by 7 bases; junction bases not matched to a gene: 9.